This is a list of T cell receptor beta chains from one sample in a study of T cell repertoires in aging, cancer and after chemotherapy. TCRdb used MiXCR to reprocess the multiplex PCR reads, holding one entry per CDR3 protein. This sample has 4,000 to 4,500 distinct CDR3 sequences; around a quarter occur once, and the top ten carry 33%. Sequenced sample: blood. These receptors all stem from a human donor with a blood cancer. CDR3s leave out the opening cysteine and the closing phenylalanine or tryptophan.

v_gene: TRBV5-4
j_gene: TRBJ2-3
CDR3aa: ASSSRQGADTQY

v_gene: TRBV7-2
j_gene: TRBJ2-1
CDR3aa: ASSYQAGVSSYEQF

v_gene: TRBV19
j_gene: TRBJ2-7
CDR3aa: ASRPGGRFVADEQY

v_gene: TRBV5-1
j_gene: TRBJ2-3
CDR3aa: ASSPQILAGTSTDTQY

v_gene: TRBV6-4
j_gene: TRBJ2-5
CDR3aa: ASSKGLQETQY

v_gene: TRBV14
j_gene: TRBJ2-3
CDR3aa: ASSQGTLYTDTQY

v_gene: TRBV7-2
j_gene: TRBJ1-5
CDR3aa: ASSAELNQPQH

v_gene: TRBV27
j_gene: TRBJ2-7
CDR3aa: ASSSPSTGLDLRYEQY

v_gene: TRBV10-3
j_gene: TRBJ2-7
CDR3aa: AISDATTYEQY

v_gene: TRBV11-2
j_gene: TRBJ2-7
CDR3aa: ASSFRDRVHEQY

v_gene: TRBV7-9
j_gene: TRBJ2-3
CDR3aa: ASKAFGSGVDTQY

v_gene: TRBV7-6
j_gene: TRBJ2-3
CDR3aa: ASSSGQGTDTQY

v_gene: TRBV2
j_gene: TRBJ2-6
CDR3aa: ASRIESGANVLT

v_gene: TRBV20-1
j_gene: TRBJ2-7
CDR3aa: SAGIKRERGIYLNEQY

v_gene: TRBV7-6
j_gene: TRBJ1-2
CDR3aa: ASSPGTDYGYT

v_gene: TRBV5-6
j_gene: TRBJ2-7
CDR3aa: ASSSLRGYEQY

v_gene: TRBV6-5
j_gene: TRBJ1-6
CDR3aa: ASRTLSGASYSPLH

v_gene: TRBV4-3
j_gene: TRBJ1-4
CDR3aa: ASSQDNARKLF

v_gene: TRBV7-4
j_gene: TRBJ2-7
CDR3aa: ASSLGPKISYEQY

v_gene: TRBV7-2
j_gene: TRBJ2-3
CDR3aa: ASSLTGTDTQY

v_gene: TRBV5-5
j_gene: TRBJ1-4
CDR3aa: ASRQGLANEKLF

v_gene: TRBV7-9
j_gene: TRBJ1-4
CDR3aa: ASSRERGLNEKLF

v_gene: TRBV6-5
j_gene: TRBJ1-1
CDR3aa: ASSPPERPFEAF

v_gene: TRBV6-5
j_gene: TRBJ2-1
CDR3aa: ASSSGQSYNEQF

v_gene: TRBV10-3
j_gene: TRBJ1-5
CDR3aa: AAGYEGGNQPQH

v_gene: TRBV6-5
j_gene: TRBJ2-7
CDR3aa: ASSYGGYQGYEQY

v_gene: TRBV11-2
j_gene: TRBJ1-6
CDR3aa: ASSSNPGFNSPLH

v_gene: TRBV6-1
j_gene: TRBJ2-4
CDR3aa: ASEESGVNIQY

v_gene: TRBV7-6
j_gene: TRBJ2-4
CDR3aa: ASSGPGLAKNIQY

v_gene: TRBV12-3/TRBV12-4
j_gene: TRBJ2-7
CDR3aa: ASSFGGNPYEQY

v_gene: TRBV5-5
j_gene: TRBJ1-4
CDR3aa: ASSLGNSRNEKLF

v_gene: TRBV20-1
j_gene: TRBJ2-1
CDR3aa: SVRRPVGNEQF

v_gene: TRBV28
j_gene: TRBJ2-1
CDR3aa: ASSLRGYNEQF

v_gene: TRBV12-3/TRBV12-4
j_gene: TRBJ1-1
CDR3aa: ASSRQGAWTEAF

v_gene: TRBV5-4
j_gene: TRBJ2-3
CDR3aa: ASSLPSTSGPTDTQY

v_gene: TRBV19
j_gene: TRBJ1-1
CDR3aa: ASSISAGGGNTEAF

v_gene: TRBV6-5
j_gene: TRBJ1-5
CDR3aa: ASSGQQNQPQH

v_gene: TRBV13
j_gene: TRBJ2-1
CDR3aa: ASSHRTLNNEQF

v_gene: TRBV9
j_gene: TRBJ2-7
CDR3aa: ASSEGLGQGVLSYEQY

v_gene: TRBV20-1
j_gene: TRBJ2-7
CDR3aa: SARRRGLGNIYEQY

v_gene: TRBV11-1
j_gene: TRBJ2-7
CDR3aa: ASSFGTSSYEQY

v_gene: TRBV19
j_gene: TRBJ2-7
CDR3aa: ASSKGTEPYEQY

v_gene: TRBV13
j_gene: TRBJ2-1
CDR3aa: ASSLSPSGSHEQF

v_gene: TRBV5-1
j_gene: TRBJ1-4
CDR3aa: ASSWRESTNEKLF

v_gene: TRBV30
j_gene: TRBJ2-5
CDR3aa: AWSPGQETQY

v_gene: TRBV24-1
j_gene: TRBJ2-7
CDR3aa: ATSDSDPGQGIYEQY

v_gene: TRBV11-1
j_gene: TRBJ2-5
CDR3aa: ASSHGGQETQY

v_gene: TRBV20-1
j_gene: TRBJ2-2
CDR3aa: SAIRGRAGELF

v_gene: TRBV27
j_gene: TRBJ2-7
CDR3aa: ASSPTLASEQY

v_gene: TRBV5-6
j_gene: TRBJ1-2
CDR3aa: ASSLAPWGNYGYT

v_gene: TRBV7-4
j_gene: TRBJ2-7
CDR3aa: ASSFSIERY

v_gene: TRBV12-3/TRBV12-4
j_gene: TRBJ1-3
CDR3aa: ASSRTGGSGNTIY

v_gene: TRBV7-3
j_gene: TRBJ2-3
CDR3aa: ASSPGEGGHRTDTQY

v_gene: TRBV15
j_gene: TRBJ2-2
CDR3aa: ATSGWAMTTSHGELF